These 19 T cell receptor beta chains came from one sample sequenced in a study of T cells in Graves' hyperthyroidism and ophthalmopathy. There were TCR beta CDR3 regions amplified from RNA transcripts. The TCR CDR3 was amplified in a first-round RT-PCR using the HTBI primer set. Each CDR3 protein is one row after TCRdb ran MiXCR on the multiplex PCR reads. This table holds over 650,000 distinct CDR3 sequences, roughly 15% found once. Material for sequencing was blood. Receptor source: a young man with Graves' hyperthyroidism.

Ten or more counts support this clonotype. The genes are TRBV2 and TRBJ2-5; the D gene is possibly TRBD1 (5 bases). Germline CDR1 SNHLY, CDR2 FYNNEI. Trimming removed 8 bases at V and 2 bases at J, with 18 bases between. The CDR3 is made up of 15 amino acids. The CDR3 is CASWYQGVQQETQYF. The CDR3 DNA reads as TGTGCCAGCTGGTACCAGGGCGTCCAGCAAGAGACCCAGTACTTC.

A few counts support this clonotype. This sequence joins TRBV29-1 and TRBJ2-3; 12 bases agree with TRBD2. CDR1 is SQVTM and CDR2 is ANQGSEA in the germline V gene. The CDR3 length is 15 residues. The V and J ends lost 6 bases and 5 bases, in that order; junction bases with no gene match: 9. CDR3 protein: CSVVASGRALDTQYF. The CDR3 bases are TGCAGCGTGGTGGCTAGCGGGAGGGCCTTAGATACGCAGTATTTT.

The CDR3 region is CASSPGALNEQFF. The CDR3 DNA reads TGTGCCAGCAGTCCGGGAGCCCTCAATGAGCAGTTCTTC. The J gene is TRBJ2-1, the V gene TRBV12-3 or TRBV12-4; D is possibly TRBD2 (6 bases). The V and J ends lost 5 bases and 6 bases respectively, with 11 bases between them. The CDR3 sequence is 13 residues long.

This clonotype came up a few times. This CDR3 is CSARGPLAEETQYF. In nucleotides, the CDR3 is TGCAGTGCTAGAGGTCCACTAGCGGAAGAGACCCAGTACTTC. V and J are TRBV20-1 and TRBJ2-5; 8 bases are shared with TRBD2. V gave up 1 base and J gave up 3 bases; unmatched junction bases: 4. Germline V gives CDR1 DFQATT, CDR2 SNEGSKA (reference sequence). CDR3 length: 14 amino acids.

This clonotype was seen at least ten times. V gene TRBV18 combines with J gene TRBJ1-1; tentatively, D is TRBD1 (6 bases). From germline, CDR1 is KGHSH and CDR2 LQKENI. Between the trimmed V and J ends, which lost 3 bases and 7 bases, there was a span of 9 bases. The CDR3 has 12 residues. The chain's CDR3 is CASSPDRLEAFF. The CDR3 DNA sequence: TGTGCCAGCTCACCTGACAGGCTTGAAGCTTTCTTT.

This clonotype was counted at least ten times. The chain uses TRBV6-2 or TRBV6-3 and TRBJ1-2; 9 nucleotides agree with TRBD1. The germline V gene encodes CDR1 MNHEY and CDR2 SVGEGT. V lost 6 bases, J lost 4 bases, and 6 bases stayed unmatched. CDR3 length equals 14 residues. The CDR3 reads CASSQLTGGYGYTF. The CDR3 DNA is TGTGCCAGCAGCCAACTGACAGGGGGCTATGGCTACACCTTC.

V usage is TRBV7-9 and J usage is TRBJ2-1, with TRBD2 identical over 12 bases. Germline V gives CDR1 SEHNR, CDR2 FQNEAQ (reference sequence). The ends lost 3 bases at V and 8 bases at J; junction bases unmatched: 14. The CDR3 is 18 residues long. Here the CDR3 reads CASSFSGLAGGPGDEQFF. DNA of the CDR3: TGTGCCAGCAGCTTTTCGGGGCTAGCGGGAGGGCCCGGGGATGAGCAGTTCTTC.

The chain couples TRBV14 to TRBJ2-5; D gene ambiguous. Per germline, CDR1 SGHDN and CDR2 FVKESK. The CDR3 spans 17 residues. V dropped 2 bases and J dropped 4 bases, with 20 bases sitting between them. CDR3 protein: CASSQTPLGQWGETQYF. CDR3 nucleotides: TGTGCCAGCAGCCAAACCCCCCTAGGGCAGTGGGGAGAGACCCAGTACTTC.

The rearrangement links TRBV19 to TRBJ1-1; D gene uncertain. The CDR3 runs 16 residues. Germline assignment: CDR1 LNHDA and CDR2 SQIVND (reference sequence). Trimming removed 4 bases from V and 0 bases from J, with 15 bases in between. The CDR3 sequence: CASSRNADRLNTEAFF. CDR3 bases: TGTGCCAGTAGTAGAAATGCGGACCGCTTGAACACTGAAGCTTTCTTT.

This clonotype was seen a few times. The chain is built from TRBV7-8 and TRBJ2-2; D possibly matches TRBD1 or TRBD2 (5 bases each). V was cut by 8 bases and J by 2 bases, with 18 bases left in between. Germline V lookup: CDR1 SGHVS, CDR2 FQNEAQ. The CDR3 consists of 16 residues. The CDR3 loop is CASPLGGYINTGELFF. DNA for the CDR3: TGTGCCAGCCCCCTTGGGGGTTACATAAACACCGGGGAGCTGTTTTTT.

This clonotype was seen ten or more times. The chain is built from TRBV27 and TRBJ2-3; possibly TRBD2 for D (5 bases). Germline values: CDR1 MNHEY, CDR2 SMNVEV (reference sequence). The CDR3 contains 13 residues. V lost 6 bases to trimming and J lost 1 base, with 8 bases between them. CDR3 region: CASRPGGTDTQYF. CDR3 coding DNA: TGTGCCAGCAGACCCGGGGGCACAGATACGCAGTATTTT.

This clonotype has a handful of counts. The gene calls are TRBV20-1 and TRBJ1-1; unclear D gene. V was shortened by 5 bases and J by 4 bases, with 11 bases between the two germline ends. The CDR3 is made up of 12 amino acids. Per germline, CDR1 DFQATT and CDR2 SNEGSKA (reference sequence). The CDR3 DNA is TGCAGTGCTGGCCCGTGGGGCACTGAAGCTTTCTTT. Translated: CSAGPWGTEAFF.

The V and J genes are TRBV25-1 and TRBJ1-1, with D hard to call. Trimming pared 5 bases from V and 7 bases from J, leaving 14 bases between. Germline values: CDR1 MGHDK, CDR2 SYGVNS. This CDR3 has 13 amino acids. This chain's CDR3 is CASSHGIHNEAFF. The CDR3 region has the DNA TGTGCCAGCAGTCACGGAATTCATAATGAAGCTTTCTTT. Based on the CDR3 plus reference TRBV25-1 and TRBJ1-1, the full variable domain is EADIYQTPRYLVIGTGKKITLECSQTMGHDKMYWYQQDPGMELHLIHYSYGVNSTEKGDLSSESTVSRIRTEHFPLTLESARPSHTSQYLCASSHGIHNEAFFGQGTRLTVV.

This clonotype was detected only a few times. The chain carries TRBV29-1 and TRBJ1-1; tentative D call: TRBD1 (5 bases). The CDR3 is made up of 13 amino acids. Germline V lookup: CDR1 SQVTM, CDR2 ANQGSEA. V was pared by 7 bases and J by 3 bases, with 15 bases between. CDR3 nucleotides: TGCAGCGCTGAGTCCAGGGAGGACACTGAAGCTTTCTTT. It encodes CSAESREDTEAFF.

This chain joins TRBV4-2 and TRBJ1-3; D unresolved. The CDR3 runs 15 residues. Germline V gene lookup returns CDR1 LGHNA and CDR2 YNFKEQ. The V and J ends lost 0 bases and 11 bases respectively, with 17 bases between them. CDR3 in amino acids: CASSQDFRAFEAIYF. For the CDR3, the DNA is TGTGCCAGCAGCCAAGATTTTCGGGCCTTCGAAGCCATATATTTT.

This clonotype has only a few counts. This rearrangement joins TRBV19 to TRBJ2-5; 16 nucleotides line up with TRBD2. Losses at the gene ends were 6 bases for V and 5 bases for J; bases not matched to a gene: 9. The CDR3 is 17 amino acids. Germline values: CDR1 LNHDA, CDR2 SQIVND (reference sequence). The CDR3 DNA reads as TGTGCCAGTAGCCCGGGGACTAGCGGGAGGGTGTGGGAGACCCAGTACTTC. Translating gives CASSPGTSGRVWETQYF.

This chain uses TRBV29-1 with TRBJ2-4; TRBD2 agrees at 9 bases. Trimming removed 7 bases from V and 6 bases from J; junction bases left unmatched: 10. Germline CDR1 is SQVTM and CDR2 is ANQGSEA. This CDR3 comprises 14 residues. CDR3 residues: CSAGAGAGGNIQYF. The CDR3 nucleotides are TGCAGCGCCGGTGCGGGAGCGGGGGGAAACATTCAGTACTTC.

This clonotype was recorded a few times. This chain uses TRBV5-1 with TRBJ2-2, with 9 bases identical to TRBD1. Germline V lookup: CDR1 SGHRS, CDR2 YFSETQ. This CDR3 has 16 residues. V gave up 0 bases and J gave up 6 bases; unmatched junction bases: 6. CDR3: CASSLEGTGLAGELFF. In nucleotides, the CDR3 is TGCGCCAGCAGCTTGGAAGGGACAGGGCTCGCCGGGGAGCTGTTTTTT.

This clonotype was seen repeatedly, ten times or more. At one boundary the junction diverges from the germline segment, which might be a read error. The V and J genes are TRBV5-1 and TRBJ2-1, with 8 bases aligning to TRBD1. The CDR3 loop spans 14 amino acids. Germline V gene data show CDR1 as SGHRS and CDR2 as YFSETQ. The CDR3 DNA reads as TGTGCCAGCAGCTCCCAGGGGGCGTCGGGTGAGCAGTTCTTC. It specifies CASSSQGASGEQFF.